Listed below are T cell receptor beta chains from one sample, sequenced in a study of cytomegalovirus exposure and HLA in healthy donors. This table comes from immunoSEQ multiplex PCR, and its TCRdb copy is limited to in-frame clones, with some not included. The sample lists under 150,000 clones, about 68% seen once, with around 3.9% in the top ten. Material: PBMCs. The source of these receptors is a woman aged 35 to 49 in good health and CMV-seropositive. CDR3s include the opening cysteine and the closing phenylalanine or tryptophan. The order of the fields is V gene, D gene, J gene, clone size, CDR3 length, CDR3 protein, CDR3 DNA. A D gene is named only where the DNA matches it firmly. The size of a clone is reported for some rows only, either as once, few or many, or as a class for expanded clones.

TRBV30	-	TRBJ2-1	-	16	CALTAGTLFSYNEQFF	TGTGCCTTGACTGCCGGGACTCTATTTTCCTACAATGAGCAGTTCTTC
TRBV4-1	-	TRBJ1-5	-	11	CASTNGGPQHF	TGCGCCAGCACCAACGGGGGGCCCCAGCATTTT
TRBV5-6	TRBD2	TRBJ2-4	-	15	CASSFSGRGGNIQYF	TGTGCCAGCAGCTTTAGCGGGAGGGGGGGGAACATTCAGTACTTC
TRBV14	TRBD1	TRBJ2-5	-	16	CASSHLSAGGQETQYF	TGTGCCAGCAGCCACCTTTCCGCAGGGGGACAAGAGACCCAGTACTTC
TRBV4-1	-	TRBJ2-3	-	14	CASSLGGGTDTQYF	TGCGCCAGCAGCCTGGGCGGGGGCACAGATACGCAGTATTTT
TRBV5-1	TRBD2	TRBJ2-1	-	15	CASSWTSGGYNEQFF	TGCGCCAGCAGCTGGACTAGCGGGGGCTACAATGAGCAGTTCTTC
TRBV13	-	TRBJ1-1	-	14	CASSLGGQNTEAFF	TGTGCCAGCAGCTTAGGGGGACAGAACACTGAAGCTTTCTTT
TRBV15	-	TRBJ1-4	-	16	CATSRDYGRVGEKLFF	TGTGCCACCAGCAGAGATTACGGCAGGGTCGGTGAAAAACTGTTTTTT
TRBV15	-	TRBJ1-1	-	15	CATSRLQGFDTEAFF	TGTGCCACCAGCAGGTTACAGGGATTTGACACTGAAGCTTTCTTT
TRBV7-9	TRBD2	TRBJ2-1	-	13	CASSPSTSDEQFF	TGTGCCAGCAGCCCCTCAACTAGCGATGAGCAGTTCTTC
TRBV5-5	-	TRBJ2-3	-	14	CASSRTRVEDTQYF	TGTGCCAGCAGCCGGACTCGGGTCGAAGATACGCAGTATTTT
TRBV5-1	-	TRBJ1-1	-	15	CASSNQPVVNTEAFF	TGCGCCAGCAGCAACCAACCGGTGGTGAACACTGAAGCTTTCTTT
TRBV20-1	-	TRBJ2-4	-	11	CSGQAKNIQYF	TGCAGTGGCCAGGCCAAAAACATTCAGTACTTC
TRBV7-9	-	TRBJ2-1	-	16	CSSSPGTYSSYNEQFF	TGTTCCAGCAGCCCCGGGACTTACAGCTCCTACAATGAGCAGTTCTTC
TRBV15	-	TRBJ1-4	-	15	CATSSSGATNEKLFF	TGTGCCACCAGCAGCTCGGGTGCAACTAATGAAAAACTGTTTTTT
TRBV6-1	-	TRBJ2-7	-	14	CASGVGGGSYEQYF	TGTGCCAGCGGAGTGGGGGGGGGCAGCTACGAGCAGTACTTC
TRBV6-1	TRBD1	TRBJ1-2	-	14	CASSENRGVRGYTF	TGTGCCAGCAGTGAGAACAGGGGGGTACGAGGCTACACCTTC
TRBV28	-	TRBJ2-7	few	14	CASSFVTDSYEQYF	TGTGCCAGCAGTTTTGTGACAGATTCCTACGAGCAGTACTTC
TRBV7-9	TRBD2	TRBJ2-5	-	15	CASSLSGGESETQYF	TGTGCCAGCAGCCTGAGCGGGGGGGAGAGCGAGACCCAGTACTTC
TRBV7-9	-	TRBJ1-1	-	11	CASSLLFEAFF	TGTGCCAGCAGCTTACTTTTCGAAGCTTTCTTT
TRBV7-2	-	TRBJ2-7	-	14	CASSLSQGPYEQYF	TGTGCCAGCAGCTTAAGTCAGGGGCCCTACGAGCAGTACTTC
TRBV29-1	-	TRBJ2-1	-	14	CSVDGQGLVNEQFF	TGCAGCGTTGATGGCCAGGGGCTTGTCAATGAGCAGTTCTTC
TRBV9	TRBD1	TRBJ1-3	-	14	CASSPDRGPNTIYF	TGTGCCAGCAGCCCTGACAGGGGCCCAAACACCATATATTTT
TRBV6-6	-	TRBJ1-1	-	13	CASRSTGPSEAFF	TGTGCCAGCAGGTCAACTGGGCCGTCTGAAGCTTTCTTT
TRBV7-9	-	TRBJ2-7	once	12	CSSSPQTYEQYF	TGTTCCAGCAGCCCGCAGACCTACGAGCAGTACTTC
TRBV9	TRBD2	TRBJ2-2	-	18	CASSVVERGPTNTGELFF	TGTGCCAGCAGCGTAGTGGAGCGGGGGCCTACGAACACCGGGGAGCTGTTTTTT
TRBV7-9	TRBD1	TRBJ1-2	few	16	CASSLDLRTGAYGYTF	TGTGCCAGCAGCTTAGACCTCCGGACAGGGGCCTATGGCTACACCTTC
TRBV4-1	TRBD2	TRBJ2-3	-	18	CASSYTRLPAGGTDTQYF	TGCGCCAGCAGCTACACTAGACTACCAGCGGGGGGCACAGATACGCAGTATTTT
TRBV7-3	TRBD2	TRBJ2-1	-	15	CASSSRGGNTNEQFF	TGTGCCAGCAGCTCTCGGGGGGGAAACACGAATGAGCAGTTCTTC
TRBV7-2	TRBD1	TRBJ1-1	-	15	CATMGDRAMNTEAFF	TGTGCCACCATGGGGGACAGGGCCATGAACACTGAAGCTTTCTTT
TRBV6-1	TRBD1	TRBJ1-2	-	14	CASSAGGKRDGYTF	TGTGCCAGCAGTGCAGGGGGAAAGAGAGATGGCTACACCTTC